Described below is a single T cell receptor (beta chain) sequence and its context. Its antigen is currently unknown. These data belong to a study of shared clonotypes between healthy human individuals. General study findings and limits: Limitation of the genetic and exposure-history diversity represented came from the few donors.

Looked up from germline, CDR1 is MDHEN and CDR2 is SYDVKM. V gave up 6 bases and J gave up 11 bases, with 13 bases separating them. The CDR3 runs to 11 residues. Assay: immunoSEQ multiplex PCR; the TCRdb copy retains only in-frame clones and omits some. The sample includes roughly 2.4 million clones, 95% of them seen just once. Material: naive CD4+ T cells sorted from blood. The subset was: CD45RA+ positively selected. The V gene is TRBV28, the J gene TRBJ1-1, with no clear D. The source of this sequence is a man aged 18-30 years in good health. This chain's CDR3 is CASRSEAGAFF. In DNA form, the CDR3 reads TGTGCCAGCAGGTCAGAGGCGGGGGCTTTCTTT.